This T cell receptor beta chain comes out of a study of T cell repertoires in cytomegalovirus infection. Background on the study: Through public TCR beta signatures, both CMV infection and matching HLA type were indicated.

Trimming shortened V by 1 base and J by 0 bases, and 11 bases separated the two germline ends. Germline CDR1 and CDR2: MNHEY and SMNVEV (reference sequence). This CDR3 is built from 16 residues. TCRdb called the reads again in MiXCR, with one record for every CDR3 protein. The sample yields 650,000 to 850,000 distinct CDR3 sequences, almost 30% seen once. This clonotype was seen more than once but under ten times. Its antigen is not identified. The chain uses TRBV27 and TRBJ2-3; weak D call: TRBD2 (5 bases). This sequence originates from a human donor in good health (CMV status not recorded). Some clones in this sample may be carry-over from other donors' samples. The input for sequencing was cultured CD8+ T cells from PBMCs, taken from culture after CMV antigen stimulation. The DNA for the CDR3 is TGTGCCAGCAGTTTATTGCGGGCTCAAAGCACAGATACGCAGTATTTT. This sequence encodes CASSLLRAQSTDTQYF.